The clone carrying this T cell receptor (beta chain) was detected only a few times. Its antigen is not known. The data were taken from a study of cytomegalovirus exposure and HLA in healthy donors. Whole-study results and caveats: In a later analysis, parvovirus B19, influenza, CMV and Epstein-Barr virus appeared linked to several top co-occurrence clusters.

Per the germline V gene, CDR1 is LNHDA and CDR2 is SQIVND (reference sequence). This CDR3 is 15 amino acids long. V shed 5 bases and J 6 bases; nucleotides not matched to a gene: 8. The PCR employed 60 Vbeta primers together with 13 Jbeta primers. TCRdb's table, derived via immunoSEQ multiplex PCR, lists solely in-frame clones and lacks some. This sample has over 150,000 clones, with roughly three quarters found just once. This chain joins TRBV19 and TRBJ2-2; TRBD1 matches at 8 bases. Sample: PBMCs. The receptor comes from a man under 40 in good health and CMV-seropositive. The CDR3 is CASSVQGARSGELFF. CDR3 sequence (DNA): TGTGCCAGTAGTGTTCAGGGGGCGCGGTCCGGGGAGCTGTTTTTT.